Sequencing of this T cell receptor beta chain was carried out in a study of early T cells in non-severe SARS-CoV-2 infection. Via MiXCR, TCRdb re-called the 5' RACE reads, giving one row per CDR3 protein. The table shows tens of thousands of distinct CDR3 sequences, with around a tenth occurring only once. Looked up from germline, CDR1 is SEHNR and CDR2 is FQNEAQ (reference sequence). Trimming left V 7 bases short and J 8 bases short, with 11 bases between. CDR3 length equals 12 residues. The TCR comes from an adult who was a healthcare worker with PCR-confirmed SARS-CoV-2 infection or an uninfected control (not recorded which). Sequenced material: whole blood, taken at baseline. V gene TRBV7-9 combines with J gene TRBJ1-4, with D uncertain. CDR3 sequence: CASTREAEKLFF. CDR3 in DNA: TGTGCCAGCACCCGTGAGGCGGAAAAACTGTTTTTT.